This record covers a single TCR beta chain. Its target is unknown. The data belong to a study of siplizumab effects on memory and regulatory T cells. TCRdb's table, derived via immunoSEQ multiplex PCR, lists solely in-frame clones and lacks some. The sample contains over 85,000 clones, 92% of which appear only once. Notes on the study in general: Alloreactive sequences tracing back to unstimulated CD4+ memory cells were significantly reduced by siplizumab.

The CDR3 has 12 residues. Trimming took 3 bases from V and 7 from J, leaving 9 bases between them. Germline V gene data show CDR1 as GTSNPN and CDR2 as SVGIG (reference sequence). Specimen: CD4+ T cells sorted from blood. This receptor was identified in a human donor in good health. The gene calls are TRBV30 and TRBJ1-4, with a weak D call TRBD1 (6 bases). The CDR3 here is CAWRGGREKLFF. CDR3 in DNA: TGTGCCTGGAGGGGGGGGCGTGAAAAACTGTTTTTT.